The 24 T cell receptor beta chains reported below all come from one sample, sequenced in a study of T cell responses to AZD1222 COVID-19 vaccine. Generated by immunoSEQ multiplex PCR, the TCRdb table keeps only in-frame clones and is missing some. Found here are 160,000 or so clones, 85% to 90% of them singletons; the top ten hold roughly 4.3%. Source: peripheral blood, taken 28 days after the second dose of the MenACWY control vaccine. These receptors originate from an adult who received the MenACWY meningococcal vaccine as a control.

This chain joins TRBV28 and TRBJ2-1; 11 nucleotides agree with TRBD2. The CDR3 totals 14 residues. Germline V gene sequence: CDR1 MDHEN, CDR2 SYDVKM. With 4 bases clipped from V and 7 bases from J, the junction kept 3 bases outside the gene matches. DNA for the CDR3: TGTGCCAGCAGTTCACCTAGCGGGAGGAATGAGCAGTTCTTC. Its protein product is CASSSPSGRNEQFF.

The chain employs TRBV7-2 and TRBJ2-2; 10 positions match TRBD1. Trimming cost V 4 bases and J 3 bases; bases outside gene matches: 5. The V gene's germline CDR1 is SGHTA and CDR2 FQGNSA. The CDR3 is made up of 16 amino acids. The CDR3 reads CASSSGQGRYTGELFF. DNA of the CDR3: TGTGCCAGCAGCTCGGGACAGGGGAGGTACACCGGGGAGCTGTTTTTT.

The chain couples TRBV28 to TRBJ1-2, with D uncertain. The CDR3 totals 13 residues. The germline V gene encodes CDR1 MDHEN and CDR2 SYDVKM. Trimming removed 2 bases at V and 8 bases at J, with 12 bases between. CDR3 DNA: TGTGCCAGCAGTTTAGCGGCTTACTTGGGCTACACCTTC. Its translation: CASSLAAYLGYTF.

The chain joins TRBV27 to TRBJ2-2, with TRBD2 identical over 7 bases. The V and J ends lost 3 bases and 6 bases, in that order; junction bases with no gene match: 13. The CDR3 runs 17 residues. Germline-derived CDR1 and CDR2 are MNHEY and SMNVEV (reference sequence). The CDR3 sequence is CASSLRREASLAGELFF. CDR3 sequence (DNA): TGTGCCAGCAGTTTGCGACGGGAGGCCTCCTTAGCCGGGGAGCTGTTTTTT.

This chain uses TRBV30 with TRBJ2-1, with TRBD2 matching over 8 bases. CDR3 length: 18 amino acids. The V gene's germline CDR1 is GTSNPN and CDR2 SVGIG (reference sequence). With V trimmed by 0 bases and J by 0 bases, 10 bases remained unmatched. CDR3 nucleotide sequence: TGTGCCTGGAGTGTAGGTAGGACTAGCAGCAGCTCCTACAATGAGCAGTTCTTC. Protein: CAWSVGRTSSSSYNEQFF.

This chain connects TRBV19 to TRBJ1-5; D unresolved. The CDR3 extends over 14 amino acids. Germline lookup yields CDR1 LNHDA and CDR2 SQIVND (reference sequence). V lost 4 bases, J lost 6 bases, and 13 bases lay in between. DNA for the CDR3: TGTGCCAGTAGTACGGCTATAAGGGCTCAGCCCCAGCATTTT. Translating it yields CASSTAIRAQPQHF.

The V gene is TRBV7-6, the J gene TRBJ1-1, with TRBD1 identical over 7 bases. Trimming cost V 4 bases and J 4 bases; bases outside gene matches: 6. Germline V gives CDR1 SGHVS, CDR2 FNYEAQ. This CDR3 is 14 amino acids long. The CDR3 coding sequence is TGTGCCAGCAGCTCGGCGGCAGGGGGCACTGAAGCTTTCTTT. Its protein is CASSSAAGGTEAFF.

This clone was picked up one time. The rearrangement uses TRBV7-3 and TRBJ2-6; 7 bases match TRBD1. V was clipped by 3 bases and J by 4 bases; unmatched bases: 6. This CDR3 contains 16 residues. The V gene's germline CDR1 is SGHTA and CDR2 FQGTGA. CDR3 DNA: TGTGCCAGCAGCTTGACGACAGGGCGCGGGGCCAACGTCCTGACTTTC. Translated: CASSLTTGRGANVLTF.

The gene calls are TRBV6-5 and TRBJ2-7; 8 positions match TRBD1. The CDR3 runs 13 residues. Looked up from germline, CDR1 is MNHEY and CDR2 is SVGAGI. The junction had 6 bases not matched to a gene; V was cut back by 6 bases and J by 5 bases. DNA of the CDR3: TGTGCCAGCAGACCGGGACAGGTCCACGAGCAGTACTTC. It translates to CASRPGQVHEQYF.

V and J are TRBV28 and TRBJ2-1; the match to TRBD2 covers 8 bases. CDR3 size: 15 residues. Germline-derived CDR1 and CDR2 are MDHEN and SYDVKM. V was clipped by 4 bases and J by 5 bases; unmatched bases: 7. CDR3 nucleotide sequence: TGTGCCAGCAGTTCTCCCGGGGGGGGGCACAATGAGCAGTTCTTC. Translation gives CASSSPGGGHNEQFF.

CDR3 protein: CASSTGTSADTQYF. DNA for the CDR3: TGCGCCAGTTCTACCGGGACTAGCGCAGATACGCAGTATTTT. The chain links TRBV5-1 to TRBJ2-3, with TRBD2 identical over 10 bases. Germline lookup yields CDR1 SGHRS and CDR2 YFSETQ. The V gene end was trimmed by 8 bases and the J gene end by 4 bases; junction bases not matched to a gene: 7. This CDR3 has 14 amino acids.

The table lists this clone with a count of one. V is TRBV12-3 or TRBV12-4 and J is TRBJ1-1; the D is unclear. The CDR3 is 13 residues long. V lost 7 bases, J lost 1 base, and 10 bases lay in between. In DNA, the CDR3 is TGTGCCAGCACTACGGACCCGAACACTGAAGCTTTCTTT. As protein: CASTTDPNTEAFF.

The V and J genes are TRBV11-2 and TRBJ2-7, with no clear D. The CDR3 runs 14 residues. Germline V gives CDR1 SGHAT, CDR2 FQNNGV. Trimming removed 6 bases from V and 2 bases from J, with 14 bases in between. DNA of the CDR3: TGTGCCAGCAGGCAGCTCGTAGGTACCTACGAGCAGTACTTC. Encoded protein: CASRQLVGTYEQYF.

The CDR3 loop is CASSKSTRAPQHF. DNA of the CDR3: TGTGCCAGCAGTAAAAGTACACGGGCGCCCCAGCATTTT. J is TRBJ1-5 and V is TRBV28, with D unclear. V was pared by 5 bases and J by 9 bases, with 14 bases between. Germline V gene sequence: CDR1 MDHEN, CDR2 SYDVKM. This CDR3 region has 13 residues.

The chain couples TRBV6-5 to TRBJ1-1; tentatively, D is TRBD1 (6 bases). Trimming cost V 5 bases and J 4 bases, with 11 bases left between them. In germline, CDR1 is MNHEY, CDR2 SVGAGI. There are 13 residues in the CDR3. CDR3 in amino acids: CASSREGGTEAFF. The CDR3 DNA is TGTGCCAGCAGTAGGGAGGGGGGCACTGAAGCTTTCTTT.

The rearrangement links TRBV27 to TRBJ2-1; no definite D call. The CDR3 consists of 16 residues. The germline gives CDR1 MNHEY, CDR2 SMNVEV (reference sequence). The V end lost 0 bases, the J end lost 2 bases, and 11 bases lay between the germline ends. The CDR3 loop reads CASSLSATSTYNEQFF. CDR3 DNA: TGTGCCAGCAGTTTATCGGCGACGAGTACCTACAATGAGCAGTTCTTC.

The J gene is TRBJ2-7, the V gene TRBV27; 8 nucleotides agree with TRBD2. The CDR3 has 15 amino acids. Trimming took 6 bases from V and 0 from J; bases not matched to a gene: 7. The V gene's germline CDR1 is MNHEY and CDR2 SMNVEV (reference sequence). The CDR3: CASSLPGGGSYEQYF. CDR3 nucleotides: TGTGCCAGCAGCCTACCGGGAGGGGGCTCCTACGAGCAGTACTTC.

CDR3 coding DNA: TGTGCCAGCAGCTTACAGGGACCGGGATTCTCTGAAGCTTTCTTT. It encodes CASSLQGPGFSEAFF. The V gene is TRBV7-2, the J gene TRBJ1-1, with D possibly matching TRBD1 (5 bases). The CDR3 extends over 15 amino acids. Trimming stripped 2 bases from V and 6 bases from J, with 16 bases between. Germline V lookup: CDR1 SGHTA, CDR2 FQGNSA.

The chain links TRBV5-4 to TRBJ1-4; 8 nucleotides agree with TRBD1. The CDR3 is 16 amino acids. From germline, CDR1 is SGHNT and CDR2 YYREEE (reference sequence). V was clipped by 2 bases and J by 3 bases; unmatched bases: 6. CDR3 protein: CASSFSGGAANEKLFF. CDR3 nucleotide sequence: TGTGCCAGCAGCTTCTCAGGGGGCGCAGCTAATGAAAAACTGTTTTTT.

The chain couples TRBV6-5 to TRBJ1-2, with TRBD1 identical over 7 bases. Germline V gives CDR1 MNHEY, CDR2 SVGAGI. CDR3 length: 14 residues. Unmatched junction bases numbered 8, after V lost 6 bases and J lost 4 bases. CDR3 residues: CASRKGAVAYGYTF. The CDR3 bases are TGTGCCAGCAGGAAGGGGGCCGTTGCCTATGGCTACACCTTC.

The V gene is TRBV18, the J gene TRBJ2-7, with a possible D match to TRBD2 (6 bases). The V end was cut by 2 bases, the J end by 3 bases, with 14 bases between. The CDR3 length is 15 residues. Germline CDR1 is KGHSH and CDR2 is LQKENI. The CDR3 DNA reads as TGTGCCAGCTCACCATTGGGGACTCTAAACTACGAGCAGTACTTC. Its translation: CASSPLGTLNYEQYF. Looking up the rest from reference TRBV18 and TRBJ2-7 gives the full variable domain: NAGVMQNPRHLVRRRGQEARLRCSPMKGHSHVYWYRQLPEEGLKFMVYLQKENIIDESGMPKERFSAEFPKEGPSILRIQQVVRGDSAAYFCASSPLGTLNYEQYFGPGTRLTVT.

The chain couples TRBV15 to TRBJ1-1; D remains unclear. V was shortened by 1 base and J by 7 bases, with 7 bases between the two germline ends. The CDR3 consists of 12 residues. Per germline, CDR1 LNHNV and CDR2 YYDKDF (reference sequence). CDR3: CATSRGHLEAFF. The CDR3 nucleotides are TGTGCCACCAGCAGAGGACACCTTGAAGCTTTCTTT.

V gene TRBV7-9 combines with J gene TRBJ2-1; possible D gene TRBD1, 5 bases. CDR1 and CDR2 from the germline V gene are SEHNR and FQNEAQ (reference sequence). The V gene lost 7 bases and the J gene lost 4 bases, with 17 bases spanning the gap. The CDR3 has 15 amino acids. The CDR3 here is CASTKDRSDYNEQFF. The CDR3 DNA follows: TGTGCCAGCACCAAAGACAGATCCGATTACAATGAGCAGTTCTTC.

The CDR3 region has the DNA TGTGCCAGCAGCGTAGGTGGCTATAATTCACCCCTCCACTTT. It encodes CASSVGGYNSPLHF. The V gene is TRBV25-1, the J gene TRBJ1-6; D is ambiguous. V lost 6 bases and J 3 bases, leaving 9 bases between the germline ends. Germline V gives CDR1 MGHDK, CDR2 SYGVNS. The CDR3 length is 14 residues.